The T cell receptor (beta chain) under discussion was sequenced for a study of shared clonotypes between healthy human individuals. Germline V gene data show CDR1 as SGHRS and CDR2 as YFSETQ. Trimming stripped 4 bases from V and 5 bases from J, with 18 bases between. The CDR3 extends over 15 amino acids. Clones were read by immunoSEQ multiplex PCR, and TCRdb kept only the in-frame ones, dropping some. The sample lists over a million clones; around 97% were seen once. This clonotype originated in a man aged 25 to 40 in good health. Sequences were obtained from naive CD4+ T cells sorted from blood. Subset defined: CD45RA+ positively selected. The V and J genes are TRBV5-1 and TRBJ2-5; D perhaps matches TRBD1 (6 bases). The CDR3 sequence is CASSDHRAGLETQYF. In nucleotides, the CDR3 is TGCGCCAGCAGCGACCACAGGGCCGGGTTGGAGACCCAGTACTTC.